This TCR beta chain derives from a study of OX40 agonist ivuxolimab in advanced cancers. Study-level background: Ivuxolimab was a fully human IgG2 agonistic monoclonal antibody targeting the costimulatory receptor OX40 (CD134). Intravenous ivuxolimab was administered to patients every 2 weeks at six dose levels: 0.01, 0.1, 0.3, 1.5, 3 and 10 mg/kg. Of the approximately 50 dose-escalation patients, hepatocellular carcinoma was present in 19, melanoma in approximately 15, renal cell carcinoma in 9 and head and neck cancer in 9. In the dose-escalation cohort, approximately 82% of patients were male, and the mean age was approximately 55 years, with a range of about 23 to 85. Patients were allowed to have had prior anti-PD-1, anti-PD-L1 or anti-CTLA-4 therapy, and 40% of the dose-escalation patients had previously received checkpoint inhibitors. Partial responses occurred in three dose-escalation patients, of whom one had hepatocellular carcinoma and two had cutaneous melanoma. Peripheral TCRbeta sequencing aimed to test whether ivuxolimab altered TCR sequence diversity and caused clonal T-cell expansion. The monotherapy dose-escalation portion (N ≈ 57 patients) of the phase I ivuxolimab trial is reported in the paper. On the study overall, not on this receptor specifically: Low levels of normalized T-cell clonal expansion were also seen in some nonresponding patients. Which antigens the clonally expanded peripheral T cells were specific for was not determined. After ivuxolimab, expanded clones were on average more numerous among CD8+ T cells than among CD4+ T cells. In partial responders in the 0.1-3.0 mg/kg groups, normalized peripheral clonal expansion was found to be among the lowest, especially among CD8+ T cells. At doses of 0.1 to 3.0 mg/kg, clonal expansion of both CD4+ and CD8+ blood T cells was observed from baseline to week 6.

V drops 2 bases and J drops 1 base, leaving 12 bases in between. From its cysteine to its phenylalanine, the CDR3 spans 15 amino acids. This entry keeps only the CDR3 DNA: 45 bases, framed from base 1. Taken from the germline V gene (reference sequence), the CDR1 and CDR2 loops are LNHDA and SQIVND. Regarding this clone: There is no known antigen for this receptor. Base-call qualities are not available, and no considerably larger clone is one nucleotide away.

Genomic DNA was isolated from the sorted cells so that the TCRbeta CDR3 region could be sequenced. TCRbeta CDR3 regions were sequenced using the immunoSEQ Assay. This is the immuneACCESS table as TCRdb keeps it, with only in-frame sequences that have V and J called. A part of the clones is gone; compared with another copy, unresolved V genes explain less than half, and the rest is unexplained. A total of nearly 65,000 clones appear in this sample, about 91% of them only once. 4% to 4.5% of the sample rests with the top ten. Patients with autoimmune disease history or receiving systemic immunosuppression were excluded from the trial. Peripheral blood for TCR sequencing was collected from all dose cohorts at baseline, on cycle 4 day 1, and on cycle 7 day 1. The samples were drawn from a first-in-human, open-label, multicenter phase I dose-escalation trial of ivuxolimab. Adults with locally advanced or metastatic head and neck squamous cell, hepatocellular, melanoma or renal cell carcinoma were enrolled in the trial. Before TCR sequencing, CD4+ T cells and CD8+ T cells from peripheral blood were sorted into separate populations.

Source: CD4+ or CD8+ T cells sorted from blood, taken in a trial of the OX40 agonist ivuxolimab. The V and J segments used are TRBV19 and TRBJ2-7; the D gene is perhaps TRBD1 or TRBD2, as each covers 5 bases. The sequence came from an adult with an advanced solid tumor such as melanoma, head and neck, liver or kidney cancer. Read as DNA, the sequence is TGTGCCAGTAGTATATTTTTTGGGGGATCCTACGAGCAGTACTTC. Translated, it reads CASSIFFGGSYEQYF.